One and the same sample provided the 26 T cell receptor beta chains below, sequenced in a study of T cells in Graves' hyperthyroidism and ophthalmopathy. Using RNA transcripts as the source, TCR beta CDR3 regions were amplified. HTBI primers were used for first-round RT-PCR of the TCR CDR3. MiXCR, applied by TCRdb to the multiplex PCR reads, yields one record per CDR3 protein. The sample records 300,000 to 350,000 distinct CDR3 sequences, 11% to 15% being singletons. Sequencing used blood. The receptors here all came from a woman younger than 45 with Graves' hyperthyroidism.

This clonotype was detected many times. The V gene is TRBV6-1, the J gene TRBJ1-6; TRBD1 matches at 8 bases. The CDR3 runs 19 residues. Losses at the gene ends were 7 bases for V and 1 base for J; bases not matched to a gene: 15. The germline V gene has CDR1 MNHNS and CDR2 SASEGT. CDR3 loop: CASISDRAFTSSYNSPLHF. In DNA form, the CDR3 reads TGTGCCAGCATCTCGGACAGGGCTTTTACGTCGTCCTATAATTCACCCCTCCACTTT.

This clonotype was seen many times. This CDR3 is CASSLISPDTQYF. Written as DNA, the CDR3 is TGTGCCAGCAGCCTGATTAGTCCGGATACGCAGTATTTT. The J gene is TRBJ2-3, the V gene TRBV12-3 or TRBV12-4; the D is unclear. Deletions cut 6 bases from V and 6 bases from J, with 13 bases between. The CDR3 is 13 residues long.

This clonotype was seen many times. This rearrangement joins TRBV24-1 to TRBJ1-5; D is perhaps TRBD1 (6 bases). The CDR3 contains 13 residues. Germline CDR1 is KGHDR and CDR2 is SFDVKD. V was trimmed by 7 bases and J by 3 bases, leaving 9 bases between them. The CDR3 nucleotides are TGTGCCACCAGCAGGGGCCTCAATCAGCCCCAGCATTTT. Amino acid sequence: CATSRGLNQPQHF.

This clonotype was detected many times. The chain links TRBV2 to TRBJ2-1; no firm D call. CDR1 SNHLY and CDR2 FYNNEI come from the germline V gene. This CDR3 contains 15 residues. The V gene lost 3 bases and the J gene lost 2 bases, with 11 bases spanning the gap. The CDR3 sequence: CASSDQSLAYNEQFF. The DNA for the CDR3 is TGTGCCAGCAGTGATCAAAGCCTAGCCTACAATGAGCAGTTCTTC.

The table lists this clonotype with many counts. The rearrangement joins TRBV6-2 or TRBV6-3 to TRBJ2-5; tentatively, D is TRBD1 (5 bases). The germline V gene encodes CDR1 MNHEY and CDR2 SVGEGT. The V and J ends lost 3 bases and 6 bases respectively, with 11 bases between them. The CDR3 spans 13 residues. CDR3: CASSYSGWKTQYF. For the CDR3, the DNA is TGTGCCAGCAGTTATTCAGGGTGGAAGACCCAGTACTTC.

On this clonotype: A much larger clone is a single base away; this may be a read error. The CDR3 DNA sequence: TGCAGTGCTAGACCCAATGAAGAACTGTTTTTT. Protein product: CSARPNEELFF. The chain links TRBV20-1 to TRBJ1-4; D remains unclear. The CDR3 length is 11 residues. From germline, CDR1 is DFQATT and CDR2 SNEGSKA (reference sequence).

This chain links TRBV15 with TRBJ1-2; 8 bases match TRBD1. The CDR3 contains 14 residues. The junction had 5 bases not matched to a gene; V was cut back by 0 bases and J by 8 bases. From germline, CDR1 is LNHNV and CDR2 YYDKDF (reference sequence). The CDR3 DNA reads TGTGCCACCAGCAGAGACGAAGACAGGGGCGGCTACACCTTC. Its translation is CATSRDEDRGGYTF.

In its sample, this clonotype was seen many times. The chain has TRBV20-1 and TRBJ2-1; 9 bases align to TRBD1. CDR3 length: 13 residues. CDR1 and CDR2 (germline): DFQATT, SNEGSKA (reference sequence). The chain's CDR3 is CSAPGQGNNEQFF. CDR3 DNA: TGCAGCGCTCCGGGACAGGGCAACAATGAGCAGTTCTTC.

V gene TRBV29-1 combines with J gene TRBJ2-4, with 7 bases lining up with TRBD2. This CDR3 contains 13 residues. CDR1 SQVTM and CDR2 ANQGSEA come from the germline V gene. V lost 0 bases to trimming and J lost 8 bases; unmatched junction nucleotides: 4. CDR3 amino acids: CSVEDGRSDIQYF. The CDR3 DNA follows: TGCAGCGTTGAAGACGGGAGGTCGGACATTCAGTACTTC.

This clonotype was picked up one time. The gene calls are TRBV6-2 or TRBV6-3 and TRBJ2-6; 9 nucleotides match TRBD1. The CDR3 is made up of 15 amino acids. V lost 7 bases to trimming and J lost 4 bases; unmatched junction nucleotides: 5. CDR1 is MNHEY and CDR2 is SVGEGT in the germline V gene. CDR3 sequence: CASNRQGEGANVLTF. The CDR3 bases are TGTGCCAGCAACCGACAGGGGGAAGGGGCCAACGTCCTGACTTTC.

This clonotype came up many times. The genes are TRBV11-2 and TRBJ2-7; 13 nucleotides line up with TRBD2. J lost 4 bases, V lost 4 bases, and 4 bases had no gene match. Looked up from germline, CDR1 is SGHAT and CDR2 is FQNNGV. The CDR3 loop spans 15 amino acids. Here the CDR3 DNA reads TGTGCCAGCAGCTCAACTAGCGGGAGGGTTTACGAGCAGTACTTC. Protein: CASSSTSGRVYEQYF.

This clonotype was observed a handful of times. The rearrangement links TRBV5-1 to TRBJ2-2; TRBD1 agrees at 10 bases. Germline V lookup: CDR1 SGHRS, CDR2 YFSETQ. The J segment lost 5 bases and the V segment lost 4 bases, leaving 2 bases of the junction unmatched. The CDR3 contains 14 residues. The CDR3 nucleotides are TGCGCCAGCAGCACGGGACAGGGGACCGGGGAGCTGTTTTTT. Its protein product is CASSTGQGTGELFF.

This clonotype showed up many times. The rearrangement uses TRBV2 and TRBJ2-7; 7 bases align to TRBD1. V was clipped by 6 bases and J by 4 bases; unmatched bases: 6. Looked up from germline, CDR1 is SNHLY and CDR2 is FYNNEI. The CDR3 covers 13 residues. The CDR3 DNA reads as TGTGCCAGCAGACTCGGACAGGCTTACGAGCAGTACTTC. Its translation: CASRLGQAYEQYF.

The chain uses TRBV6-6 and TRBJ2-2; D is ambiguous. The CDR3 is 13 residues long. The V gene's germline CDR1 is MNHNY and CDR2 SVGAGI (reference sequence). The germline V and J ends were trimmed by 2 bases and 3 bases, with 4 bases remaining between them. The CDR3 spells CASSYGYTGELFF. CDR3 nucleotide sequence: TGTGCCAGCAGTTACGGGTACACCGGGGAGCTGTTTTTT.

This clonotype has a count of ten or more. The chain recombines TRBV6-2 or TRBV6-3 with TRBJ2-1, with 12 bases lining up with TRBD2. CDR1 and CDR2 from the germline V gene are MNHEY and SVGEGT. Unmatched junction bases numbered 18, after V lost 2 bases and J lost 7 bases. The CDR3 has 20 residues. CDR3 amino acids: CASSYLMGGAPGLAGNEQFF. CDR3 DNA sequence: TGTGCCAGCAGTTACCTGATGGGTGGGGCCCCGGGACTAGCGGGTAATGAGCAGTTCTTC.

This clonotype was observed at least ten times. The rearrangement uses TRBV20-1 and TRBJ2-1, with TRBD2 identical over 7 bases. This CDR3 spans 15 amino acids. Trimming cost V 0 bases and J 8 bases; bases outside gene matches: 10. CDR1 DFQATT and CDR2 SNEGSKA come from the germline V gene (reference sequence). The CDR3 reads CSARDILADAYEQFF. CDR3 coding DNA: TGCAGTGCTAGAGATATCCTAGCGGATGCCTATGAGCAGTTCTTC.

V gene TRBV19 combines with J gene TRBJ2-1; D remains ambiguous. The CDR3 has 13 residues. Germline lookup yields CDR1 LNHDA and CDR2 SQIVND (reference sequence). V lost 1 base to trimming and J lost 5 bases, with 6 bases between them. CDR3 protein: CASSIGPDNEQFF. The CDR3 region has the DNA TGTGCCAGTAGTATAGGTCCCGACAATGAGCAGTTCTTC.

The chain carries TRBV6-1 and TRBJ2-1, with 13 bases that match TRBD2. The CDR3 is made up of 14 amino acids. Germline CDR1 MNHNS, CDR2 SASEGT. V shed 5 bases, J shed 15 bases, and the junction held 10 bases outside the gene matches. CDR3 coding DNA: TGTGCCAGCAGTAACGGACTAGCGGGGGTCCTGCTGTTCTTC. Its translation: CASSNGLAGVLLFF.

This clonotype came up many times. The CDR3, as DNA: TGTGCCAGCAGCTTAGGAGGCATCTCGGGACTCCCGGGGACCCAGTACTTC. It yields the protein CASSLGGISGLPGTQYF. V usage is TRBV11-2 and J usage is TRBJ2-5; D perhaps matches TRBD2 (6 bases). This CDR3 comprises 17 residues. With 1 base removed from V and 7 bases from J, the gap between germline ends came to 22 bases. Germline V lookup: CDR1 SGHAT, CDR2 FQNNGV.

This clonotype was detected ten times or more. The chain combines TRBV11-2 with TRBJ2-5, with D maybe TRBD1 (5 bases). V lost 2 bases and J lost 0, with 10 bases in between. The germline CDR1 and CDR2 sequences are SGHAT and FQNNGV. There are 15 residues in the CDR3. The CDR3 sequence is CASSLSDSDQETQYF. CDR3 in DNA: TGTGCCAGCAGCTTATCCGACAGCGACCAAGAGACCCAGTACTTC.

The rearrangement joins TRBV28 to TRBJ2-3; D ambiguous. The V and J ends lost 7 bases and 4 bases respectively, with 12 bases between them. CDR1 is MDHEN, CDR2 SYDVKM, per germline. The CDR3 has 13 residues. The CDR3 DNA follows: TGTGCCAGCACCAATTCCCCGTCAGATACGCAGTATTTT. It yields the protein CASTNSPSDTQYF.

This clonotype has more than one count but fewer than ten. This sequence joins TRBV30 and TRBJ1-3; the D gene is possibly TRBD1 (6 bases). Germline V gene data show CDR1 as GTSNPN and CDR2 as SVGIG (reference sequence). The length of the CDR3 is 14 residues. Trimming shortened V by 3 bases and J by 7 bases, and 16 bases separated the two germline ends. DNA of the CDR3: TGTGCCTGGAGCCCTAGTGGGGGGCCGAACACCATATATTTT. It encodes CAWSPSGGPNTIYF. Supplemented by reference TRBV30 and TRBJ1-3, the full variable domain reads SQTIHQWPATLVQPVGSPLSLECTVEGTSNPNLYWYRQAAGRGLQLLFYSVGIGQISSEVPQNLSASRPQDRQFILSSKKLLLSDSGFYLCAWSPSGGPNTIYFGEGSWLTVV.

This clonotype came up many times. This rearrangement joins TRBV2 to TRBJ1-5; 7 bases line up with TRBD1. This CDR3 is 15 amino acids long. Germline-derived CDR1 and CDR2 are SNHLY and FYNNEI. V shed 3 bases and J 4 bases; nucleotides not matched to a gene: 6. The CDR3 DNA reads as TGTGCCAGCAGTGACGGACAGGCAATAAATCAGCCCCAGCATTTT. Protein: CASSDGQAINQPQHF.

V gene TRBV12-3 or TRBV12-4 combines with J gene TRBJ2-2, with 12 positions matching TRBD2. V lost 5 bases, J lost 5 bases, and 9 bases stayed unmatched. The CDR3 sequence is 17 residues long. CDR3 nucleotides: TGTGCCAGCAGTGAGACTAGCGGGGGATATCGGACCGGGGAGCTGTTTTTT. The encoded protein is CASSETSGGYRTGELFF.

In its sample, this clonotype was seen many times. The chain links TRBV27 to TRBJ2-7; 9 nucleotides align to TRBD1. Germline V lookup: CDR1 MNHEY, CDR2 SMNVEV (reference sequence). CDR3 length: 17 residues. V shed 7 bases and J 6 bases; nucleotides not matched to a gene: 19. The CDR3 DNA follows: TGTGCCAGCACACCTACCCGGGACAGGGTAACTCTGGGCGAGCAGTACTTC. This codes for CASTPTRDRVTLGEQYF.

CDR3 bases: TGTGCCAGCAACGGGACGCTGAGTAGCAATGAGCAGTTCTTC. Translated, it gives CASNGTLSSNEQFF. The gene calls are TRBV2 and TRBJ2-1; D tentatively reads TRBD1 or TRBD2 (5 bases each). V lost 7 bases, J lost 6 bases, and 16 bases lay in between. CDR3 length: 14 amino acids. Germline-derived CDR1 and CDR2 are SNHLY and FYNNEI. Based on the CDR3 plus reference TRBV2 and TRBJ2-1, the full variable domain is EPEVTQTPSHQVTQMGQEVILRCVPISNHLYFYWYRQILGQKVEFLVSFYNNEISEKSEIFDDQFSVERPDGSNFTLKIRSTKLEDSAMYFCASNGTLSSNEQFFGPGTRLTVL.